This T cell receptor (beta chain) was sequenced in a study of CD8 T cells in ankylosing spondylitis. Regarding the study as a whole: Certain motif variants had earlier been reported in reactive arthritis synovial fluid and blood. A TCR beta motif made of eight highly homologous variants seemed typical of ankylosing spondylitis blood.

TCRdb analysed the 5' RACE reads with MiXCR anew, one entry per CDR3 protein. The sample has roughly 120,000 distinct CDR3 sequences, about an eighth seen once. V gave up 2 bases and J gave up 5 bases, with 9 bases separating them. This CDR3 is built from 13 residues. This clonotype was counted at least ten times. The antigen is not known. The chain has TRBV12-3 or TRBV12-4 and TRBJ2-5; D gene ambiguous. This sequence originates from a female donor with ankylosing spondylitis or in good health (not recorded which). Sequencing was performed on blood, either unsorted or a sorted T cell fraction (not recorded which). The CDR3 loop is CASSLSRQETQYF. For the CDR3, the DNA is TGTGCCAGCAGTTTAAGCAGGCAGGAGACCCAGTACTTC.